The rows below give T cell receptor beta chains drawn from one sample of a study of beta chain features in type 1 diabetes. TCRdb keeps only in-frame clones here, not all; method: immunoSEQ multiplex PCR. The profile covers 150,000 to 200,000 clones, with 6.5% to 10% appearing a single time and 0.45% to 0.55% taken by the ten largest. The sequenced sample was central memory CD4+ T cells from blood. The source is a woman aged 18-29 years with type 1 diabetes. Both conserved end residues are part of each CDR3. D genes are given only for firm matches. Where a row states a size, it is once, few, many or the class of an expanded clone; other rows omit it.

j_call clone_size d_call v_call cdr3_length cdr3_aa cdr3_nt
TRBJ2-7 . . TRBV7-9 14 CASSVTDGTYEQYF TGTGCCAGCAGCGTTACCGACGGGACCTACGAGCAGTACTTC
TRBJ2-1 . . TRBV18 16 CASSPPQGALYNEQFF TGTGCCAGCTCACCACCGCAGGGCGCCCTCTACAATGAGCAGTTCTTC
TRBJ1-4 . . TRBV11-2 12 CASSSSLGKLFF TGTGCCAGCAGCTCTAGCCTCGGAAAACTGTTTTTT
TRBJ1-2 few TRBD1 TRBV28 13 CAVSRDRGFGYTF TGTGCCGTTAGCCGGGACAGGGGGTTTGGCTACACCTTC
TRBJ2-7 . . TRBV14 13 CASSQDLRYEQYF TGTGCCAGCAGCCAAGATTTGCGCTACGAGCAGTACTTC
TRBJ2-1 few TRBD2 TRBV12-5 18 CASGLAPLIAGPYNEQFF TGTGCTAGTGGTTTGGCCCCCCTGATAGCGGGGCCGTACAATGAGCAGTTCTTC
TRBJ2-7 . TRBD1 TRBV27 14 CASRSDRNTYEQYF TGTGCCAGCAGATCGGACAGGAATACCTACGAGCAGTACTTC
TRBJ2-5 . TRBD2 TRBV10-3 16 CAISAASGRAVETQYF TGTGCCATCAGTGCAGCTAGCGGGAGGGCCGTAGAGACCCAGTACTTC
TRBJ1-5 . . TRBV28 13 CASSHRVDQPQHF TGTGCCAGCAGCCACAGGGTGGACCAGCCCCAGCATTTT
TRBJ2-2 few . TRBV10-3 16 CAISEVRGPNTGELFF TGTGCCATCAGTGAGGTCAGGGGCCCGAACACCGGGGAGCTGTTTTTT